This TCR beta chain is drawn from a study of cytomegalovirus exposure and HLA in healthy donors. General study results and limits: In vitro work confirmed that three CMV-associated chains recognize CMV antigens.

Primers for the PCR totalled 60 Vbeta and 13 Jbeta. Produced via immunoSEQ multiplex PCR; TCRdb's table is partial and in-frame only. The sample holds about 160,000 clones, approximately 80% seen once. V dropped 6 bases and J dropped 5; count of bases not matched to a gene: 9. CDR1 and CDR2 (germline): LNHDA, SQIVND (reference sequence). The CDR3 covers 14 residues. Remarks on this clone: Its target is not known.

The V call is TRBV19, the J call TRBJ2-7; 8 bases map to TRBD1. Sequencing used PBMCs. This receptor was obtained from a woman in her twenties or thirties in good health and CMV-seropositive. The CDR3 bases are TGTGCCAGTAGCATCCAGGGGGCGCAAAACGAGCAGTACTTC. Its translation is CASSIQGAQNEQYF.